This T cell receptor (beta chain) was identified in a study of blood T cell repertoires in COVID-19 (TCRdb year 2020). Regarding the study in general: Samples from collaborators originated in the United States, Italy and Spain and spanned both the acute and convalescent phases of COVID-19. The material from the prospective study consisted of cDNA or gDNA derived from T cells, B-cell-depleted T cells, or PBMCs. Subjects who had been exposed to COVID-19, were actively infected with it, or had recovered from it provided the deeply sampled blood TCRbeta repertoires that made up the dataset. A freely available public database, intended as a resource for researchers studying the immune response to SARS-CoV-2, is where the repertoires were released. Samples were obtained from the ongoing ImmuneRACE study (first 160 participants) and from over a thousand subjects provided by 6 global collaborators. Nearly every sample came with metadata listing a de-identified subject ID, COVID-19 status, age in years and sex. Where available, HLA class I and class II types were taken from metadata supplied by the sample provider and were not determined by assay-based typing. Study-wide conclusions, independent of this receptor: The amount of clinical and demographic metadata varied by source and participant and was provided uncurated.

CDR1 SGHRS and CDR2 YFSETQ were looked up in the germline V gene. V has 4 bases trimmed and J has 5 bases trimmed; junction bases matching no gene number 13. The CDR3 goes from the cysteine to the phenylalanine over 18 residues. The sequence is cut down to CDR3 DNA, 54 bases in frame from base 1. Each collaborating institution followed its own protocols to collect whole blood in K2EDTA tubes. For TCRbeta analysis, collaborators shipped samples as frozen whole blood, isolated PBMCs, or DNA extracted from either of those sample types. TCRbeta CDR3 regions were amplified from genomic DNA by means of the immunoSEQ Assay, a bias-controlled multiplex PCR. Regarding the original processing steps: Nucleated cell counts per sample were estimated from amplification of reference gene primers within the assay. Sequence reads were collapsed and filtered to measure the absolute abundance of every unique TCRbeta CDR3 rearrangement. Productive Simpson clonality was computed per sample as the square root of Simpson's diversity index over productive rearrangements. Sourced from immuneACCESS, this table was stored by TCRdb with only in-frame sequences that have V and J called. A share of the clones is absent; for the studies checked, an unresolved V gene accounts for under half, and the remainder has no known explanation. V and J calls and clone size are as listed in that table; D and trimming were resolved from the DNA. Across this sample there are 150,000 to 200,000 clones, with approximately 84% seen only once. The top ten clonotypes cover about 20% of the sample.

This clone is a singleton in its sample. Its target antigen remains unknown. One base away there is no much larger clone; base qualities are not given. Source material: peripheral blood. The rearrangement combines TRBV5-1 with TRBJ2-1, and 12 junctional nucleotides match TRBD2. This clonotype was sampled from a woman aged 80 or older with acute or convalescent COVID-19. The DNA sequence follows: TGCGCCAGCAGCCCTTCTTCTGGACTAGCGGGAAACCACAATGAGCAGTTCTTC. Protein translation: CASSPSSGLAGNHNEQFF.